These 9 T cell receptor beta chains were sequenced from one sample in a study of blood T cell repertoires in COVID-19. The table came from immunoSEQ multiplex PCR; TCRdb's copy has only in-frame clones and leaves some out. The data contain roughly 60,000 clones, 70% to 90% of them singletons. The source material was peripheral blood. The receptors come from a human donor in a cohort sampled during active COVID-19.

The chain uses TRBV5-1 and TRBJ2-1; 14 nucleotides match TRBD2. After removal of 4 bases from V and 8 bases from J, the junction contained 5 bases not matched to a gene. Germline CDR1 and CDR2: SGHRS and YFSETQ. This CDR3 contains 15 residues. Here the CDR3 reads CASSHGTSGGDEQFF. The CDR3 nucleotides are TGCGCCAGCAGCCACGGGACTAGCGGGGGCGATGAGCAGTTCTTC.

The chain joins TRBV7-2 to TRBJ2-1; 13 nucleotides align to TRBD2. Losses at the gene ends were 4 bases for V and 8 bases for J; bases not matched to a gene: 11. This CDR3 contains 17 residues. Germline CDR1 is SGHTA and CDR2 is FQGNSA. CDR3 amino acids: CASSSPYWTSGSDEQFF. The CDR3 DNA sequence: TGTGCCAGCAGCTCACCCTACTGGACTAGCGGGAGCGATGAGCAGTTCTTC.

The V call is TRBV5-1, the J call TRBJ2-3, with TRBD2 identical over 10 bases. The CDR3 contains 17 residues. V shed 1 base and J 0 bases; nucleotides not matched to a gene: 5. The germline V gene has CDR1 SGHRS and CDR2 YFSETQ. The CDR3 sequence is CASSLIKRGGSTDTQYF. The CDR3 DNA follows: TGCGCCAGCAGCTTGATAAAGCGGGGGGGTAGCACAGATACGCAGTATTTT.

This clone was counted only a few times. This rearrangement joins TRBV7-9 to TRBJ1-5; possibly TRBD1 for D (6 bases). Trimming stripped 5 bases from V and 2 bases from J, with 16 bases between. The CDR3 totals 16 residues. Germline CDR1 is SEHNR and CDR2 is FQNEAQ (reference sequence). In nucleotides, the CDR3 is TGTGCCAGCAGCCAAGGGGGGGGCGCGGGCAATCAGCCCCAGCATTTT. Residues: CASSQGGGAGNQPQHF.

The rearrangement uses TRBV11-1 and TRBJ1-6, with D possibly TRBD1 on 5 matching bases. Germline V gene lookup returns CDR1 SGHAT and CDR2 FQDESV (reference sequence). This CDR3 comprises 15 residues. Trimming shortened V by 3 bases and J by 7 bases, and 13 bases separated the two germline ends. For the CDR3, the DNA is TGTGCCAGCAGCTTCGGGCAGGGCCAGAATTCACCCCTCCACTTT. As protein: CASSFGQGQNSPLHF.

The chain carries TRBV6-2 or TRBV6-3 and TRBJ2-2; D is perhaps TRBD1 (5 bases). CDR1 is MNHEY, CDR2 SVGEGT, per germline. The V end was cut by 6 bases, the J end by 5 bases, with 16 bases between. The CDR3 has 15 residues. The CDR3 protein is CASSKAGSETGELFF. The CDR3 DNA reads as TGTGCCAGCAGCAAGGCAGGGTCTGAGACCGGGGAGCTGTTTTTT.

The rearrangement joins TRBV4-3 to TRBJ2-3; a possible D gene is TRBD1 (5 bases). Germline V gives CDR1 LGHNA, CDR2 YSLEER. The V end was cut by 0 bases, the J end by 1 base, with 14 bases between. CDR3 size: 17 residues. In DNA, the CDR3 is TGCGCCAGCAGCCAAGATCGGTGGGGCCAGCGCACAGATACGCAGTATTTT. Its translation is CASSQDRWGQRTDTQYF.

This clone occurred once. J is TRBJ2-3 and V is TRBV3-1 (or the pseudogene TRBV3-2), with a possible D match to TRBD2 (5 bases). The CDR3 totals 13 residues. Trimming removed 3 bases from V and 1 base from J, with 5 bases in between. Germline V gives CDR1 LGHDT, CDR2 YNNKEL (reference sequence). The CDR3 coding sequence is TGTGCCAGCAGCCAGCGGGGCACAGATACGCAGTATTTT. Residues: CASSQRGTDTQYF.

The rearrangement links TRBV28 to TRBJ2-1; 10 bases are a match to TRBD2. J was trimmed by 9 bases and V by 6 bases; bases with no gene match: 8. The CDR3 runs 14 residues. Germline values: CDR1 MDHEN, CDR2 SYDVKM. The CDR3 nucleotides are TGTGCCAGCAGGTACACTAGCGGGGTAGTTGAGCAGTTCTTC. It yields the protein CASRYTSGVVEQFF.